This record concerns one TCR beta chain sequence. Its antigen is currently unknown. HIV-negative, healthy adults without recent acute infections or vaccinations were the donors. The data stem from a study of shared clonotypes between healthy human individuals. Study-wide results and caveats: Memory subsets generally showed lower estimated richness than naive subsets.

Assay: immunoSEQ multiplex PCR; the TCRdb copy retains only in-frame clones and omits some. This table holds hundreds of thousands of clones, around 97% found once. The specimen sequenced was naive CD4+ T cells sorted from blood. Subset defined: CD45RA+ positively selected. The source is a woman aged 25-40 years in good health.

Written as DNA, the CDR3 is TGTGCCAGCAGTGAAGTGGGAAGCGGCTATGGCTACACCTTC. Translating it yields CASSEVGSGYGYTF. The chain carries TRBV2 and TRBJ1-2; D is undetermined. The CDR3 covers 14 residues. The germline CDR1 and CDR2 sequences are SNHLY and FYNNEI. The germline V and J ends were trimmed by 1 base and 4 bases, with 10 bases remaining between them.